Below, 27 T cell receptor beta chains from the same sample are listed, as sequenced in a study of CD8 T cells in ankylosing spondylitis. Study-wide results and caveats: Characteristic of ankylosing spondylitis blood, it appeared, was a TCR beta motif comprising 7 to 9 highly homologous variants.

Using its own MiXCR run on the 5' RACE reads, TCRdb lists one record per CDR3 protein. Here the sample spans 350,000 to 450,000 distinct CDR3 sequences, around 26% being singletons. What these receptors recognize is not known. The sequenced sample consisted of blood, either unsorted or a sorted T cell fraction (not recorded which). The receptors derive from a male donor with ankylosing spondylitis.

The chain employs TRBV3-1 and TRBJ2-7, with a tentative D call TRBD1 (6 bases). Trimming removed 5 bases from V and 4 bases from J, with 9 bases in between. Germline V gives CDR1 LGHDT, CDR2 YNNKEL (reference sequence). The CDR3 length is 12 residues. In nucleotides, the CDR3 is TGTGCCAGCAGCAGCAGGGGATACGAGCAGTACGTC. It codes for CASSSRGYEQYV.

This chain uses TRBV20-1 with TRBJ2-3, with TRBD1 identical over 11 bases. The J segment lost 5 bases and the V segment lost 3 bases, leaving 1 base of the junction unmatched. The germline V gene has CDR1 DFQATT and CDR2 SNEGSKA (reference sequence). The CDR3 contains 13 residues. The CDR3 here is CSASGTGGDTQYF. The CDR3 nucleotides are TGCAGTGCTAGCGGGACAGGGGGAGATACGCAGTATTTT.

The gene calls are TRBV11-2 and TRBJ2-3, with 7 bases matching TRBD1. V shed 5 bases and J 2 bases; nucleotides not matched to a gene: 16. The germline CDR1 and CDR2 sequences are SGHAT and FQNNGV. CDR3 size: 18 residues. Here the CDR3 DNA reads TGTGCCAGCAGCCTAGGGGACAGTGCAAACGATATCACAGATACGCAGTATTTT. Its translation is CASSLGDSANDITDTQYF. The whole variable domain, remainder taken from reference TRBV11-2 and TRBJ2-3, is EAGVAQSPRYKIIEKRQSVAFWCNPISGHATLYWYQQILGQGPKLLIQFQNNGVVDDSQLPKDRFSAERLKGVDSTLKIQPAKLEDSAVYLCASSLGDSANDITDTQYFGPGTRLTVL.

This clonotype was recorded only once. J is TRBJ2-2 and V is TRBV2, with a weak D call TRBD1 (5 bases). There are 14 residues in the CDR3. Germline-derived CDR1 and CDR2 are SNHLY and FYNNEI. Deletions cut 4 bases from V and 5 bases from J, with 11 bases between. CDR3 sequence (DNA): TGTGCCAGCAGTGGAATAGGGGCGACCGGGGAGCTGTTTTTT. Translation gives CASSGIGATGELFF.

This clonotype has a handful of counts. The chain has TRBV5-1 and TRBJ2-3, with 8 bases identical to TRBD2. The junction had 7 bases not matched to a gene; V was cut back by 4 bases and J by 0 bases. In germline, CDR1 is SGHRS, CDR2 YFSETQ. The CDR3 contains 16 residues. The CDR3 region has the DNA TGCGCCAGCAGCCCCCGGACTAGCTCTAGCACAGATACGCAGTATTTT. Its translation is CASSPRTSSSTDTQYF.

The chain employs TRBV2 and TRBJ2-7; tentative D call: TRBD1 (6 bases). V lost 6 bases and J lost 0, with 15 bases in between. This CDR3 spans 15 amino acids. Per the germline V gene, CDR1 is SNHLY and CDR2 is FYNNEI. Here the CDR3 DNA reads TGTGCCAGCAGCGTTGACAGGAGAACCTCCTACGAGCAGTACTTC. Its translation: CASSVDRRTSYEQYF.

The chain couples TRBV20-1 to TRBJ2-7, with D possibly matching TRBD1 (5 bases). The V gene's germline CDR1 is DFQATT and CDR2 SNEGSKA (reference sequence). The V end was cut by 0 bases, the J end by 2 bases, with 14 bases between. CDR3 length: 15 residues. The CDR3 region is CSAREGPSVPYEQYF. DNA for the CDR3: TGCAGTGCTAGAGAGGGGCCCAGCGTCCCCTACGAGCAGTACTTC.

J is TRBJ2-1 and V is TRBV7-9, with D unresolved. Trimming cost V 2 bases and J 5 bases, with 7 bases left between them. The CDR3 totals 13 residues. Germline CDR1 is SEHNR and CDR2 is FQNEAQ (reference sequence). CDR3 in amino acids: CASSLYPDNEQFF. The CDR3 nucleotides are TGTGCCAGCAGCTTATATCCTGACAATGAGCAGTTCTTC.

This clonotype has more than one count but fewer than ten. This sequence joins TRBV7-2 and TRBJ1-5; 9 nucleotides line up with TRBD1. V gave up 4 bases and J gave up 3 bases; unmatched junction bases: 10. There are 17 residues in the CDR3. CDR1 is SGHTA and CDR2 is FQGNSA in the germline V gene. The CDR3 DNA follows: TGTGCCAGCAGCTCGCTCGGGACAGGGTCCCTCAATCAGCCCCAGCATTTT. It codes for CASSSLGTGSLNQPQHF.

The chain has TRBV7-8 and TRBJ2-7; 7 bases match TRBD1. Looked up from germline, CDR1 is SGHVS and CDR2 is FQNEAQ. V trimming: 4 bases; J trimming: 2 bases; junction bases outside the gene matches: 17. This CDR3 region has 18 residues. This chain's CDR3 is CASSYRDSGRPITYEQYF. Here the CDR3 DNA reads TGTGCCAGCAGCTACCGGGACAGTGGACGTCCGATTACCTACGAGCAGTACTTC.

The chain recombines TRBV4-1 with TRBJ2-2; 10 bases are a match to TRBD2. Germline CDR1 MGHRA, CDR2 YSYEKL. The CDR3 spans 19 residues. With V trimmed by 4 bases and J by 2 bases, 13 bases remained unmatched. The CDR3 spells CASSPLRGLAGVNTGELFF. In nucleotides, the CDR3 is TGCGCCAGCAGCCCCCTCAGGGGGCTAGCGGGAGTCAACACCGGGGAGCTGTTTTTT.

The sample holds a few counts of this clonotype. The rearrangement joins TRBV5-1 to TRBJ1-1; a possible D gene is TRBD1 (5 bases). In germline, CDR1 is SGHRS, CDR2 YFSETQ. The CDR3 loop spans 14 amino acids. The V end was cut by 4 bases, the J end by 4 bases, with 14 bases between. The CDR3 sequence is CASSASQESTEAFF. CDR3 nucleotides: TGCGCCAGCAGCGCATCACAGGAGAGCACTGAAGCTTTCTTT.

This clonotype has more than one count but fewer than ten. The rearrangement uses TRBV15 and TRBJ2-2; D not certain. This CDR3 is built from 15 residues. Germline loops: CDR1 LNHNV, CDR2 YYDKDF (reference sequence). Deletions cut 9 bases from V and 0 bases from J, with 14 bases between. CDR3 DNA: TGTGCCACGAATAGAGGCGGTTCGAACACCGGGGAGCTGTTTTTT. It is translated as CATNRGGSNTGELFF. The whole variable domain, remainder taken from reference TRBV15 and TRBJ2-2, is DAMVIQNPRYQVTQFGKPVTLSCSQTLNHNVMYWYQQKSSQAPKLLFHYYDKDFNNEADTPDNFQSRRPNTSFCFLDIRSPGLGDTAMYLCATNRGGSNTGELFFGEGSRLTVL.

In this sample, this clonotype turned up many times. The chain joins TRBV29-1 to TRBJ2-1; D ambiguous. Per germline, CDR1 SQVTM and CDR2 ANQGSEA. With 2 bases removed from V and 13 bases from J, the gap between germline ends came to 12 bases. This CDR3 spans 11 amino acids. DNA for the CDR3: TGCAGCGTTGAACGGTCAGGTGAACAGTTCTTC. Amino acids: CSVERSGEQFF.

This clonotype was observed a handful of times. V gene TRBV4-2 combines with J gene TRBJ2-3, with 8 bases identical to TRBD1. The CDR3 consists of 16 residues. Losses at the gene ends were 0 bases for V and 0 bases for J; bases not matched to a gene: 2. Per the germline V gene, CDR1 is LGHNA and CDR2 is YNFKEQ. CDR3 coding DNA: TGTGCCAGCAGCCAAGATCAGGGGGCGAGCACAGATACGCAGTATTTT. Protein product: CASSQDQGASTDTQYF.

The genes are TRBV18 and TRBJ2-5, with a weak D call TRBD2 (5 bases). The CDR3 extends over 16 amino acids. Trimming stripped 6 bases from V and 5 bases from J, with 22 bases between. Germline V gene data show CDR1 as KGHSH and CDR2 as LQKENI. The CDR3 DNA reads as TGTGCCAGCTCCCTTAACGCCGGGGTCGGTATCGAGACCCAGTACTTC. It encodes CASSLNAGVGIETQYF. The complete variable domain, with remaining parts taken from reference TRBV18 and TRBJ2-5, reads NAGVMQNPRHLVRRRGQEARLRCSPMKGHSHVYWYRQLPEEGLKFMVYLQKENIIDESGMPKERFSAEFPKEGPSILRIQQVVRGDSAAYFCASSLNAGVGIETQYFGPGTRLLVL.

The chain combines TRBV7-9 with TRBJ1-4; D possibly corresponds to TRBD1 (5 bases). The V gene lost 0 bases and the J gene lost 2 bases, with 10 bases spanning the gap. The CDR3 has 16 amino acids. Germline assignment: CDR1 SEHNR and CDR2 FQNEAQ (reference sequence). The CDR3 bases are TGTGCCAGCAGCTTAGCGGTCAGGGCCACTAATGAAAAACTGTTTTTT. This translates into CASSLAVRATNEKLFF.

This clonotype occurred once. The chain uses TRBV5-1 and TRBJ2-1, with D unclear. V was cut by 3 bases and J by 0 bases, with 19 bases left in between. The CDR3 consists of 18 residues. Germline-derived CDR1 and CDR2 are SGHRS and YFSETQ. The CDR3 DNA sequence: TGCGCCAGCAGCTCCACCATTTACGGATCGGTCTCCTACAATGAGCAGTTCTTC. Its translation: CASSSTIYGSVSYNEQFF. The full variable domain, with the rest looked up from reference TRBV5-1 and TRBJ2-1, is KAGVTQTPRYLIKTRGQQVTLSCSPISGHRSVSWYQQTPGQGLQFLFEYFSETQRNKGNFPGRFSGRQFSNSRSEMNVSTLELGDSALYLCASSSTIYGSVSYNEQFFGPGTRLTVL.

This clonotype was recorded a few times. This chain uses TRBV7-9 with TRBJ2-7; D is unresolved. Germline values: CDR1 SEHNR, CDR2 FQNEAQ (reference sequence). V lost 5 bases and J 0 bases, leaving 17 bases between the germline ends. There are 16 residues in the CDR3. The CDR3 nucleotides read TGTGCCAGCAGCCCGCGCCTGGGGAAGGGCTCCTACGAGCAGTACGTC. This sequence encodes CASSPRLGKGSYEQYV.

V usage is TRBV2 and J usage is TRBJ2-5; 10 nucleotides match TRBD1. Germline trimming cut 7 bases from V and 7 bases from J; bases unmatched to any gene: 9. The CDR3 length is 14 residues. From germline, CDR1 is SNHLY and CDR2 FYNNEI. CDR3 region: CASILGRQGATQYF. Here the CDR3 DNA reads TGTGCCAGCATCTTAGGGCGACAGGGGGCGACCCAGTACTTC.

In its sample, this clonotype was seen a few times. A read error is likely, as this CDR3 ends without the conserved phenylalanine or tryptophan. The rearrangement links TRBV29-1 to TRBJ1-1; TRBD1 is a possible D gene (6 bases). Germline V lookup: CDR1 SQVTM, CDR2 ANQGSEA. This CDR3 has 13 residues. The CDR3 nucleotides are TGCAGCGCTGAACAGGGATCGGACACTGAAGCTTTCCTT. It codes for CSAEQGSDTEAFL.

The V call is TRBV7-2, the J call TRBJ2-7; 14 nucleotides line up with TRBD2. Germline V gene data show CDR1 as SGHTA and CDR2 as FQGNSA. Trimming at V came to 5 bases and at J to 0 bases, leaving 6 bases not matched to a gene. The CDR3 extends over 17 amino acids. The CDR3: CASSPGLAGGSSYEQYF. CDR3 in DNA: TGTGCCAGCAGCCCCGGACTAGCGGGAGGTAGCTCCTACGAGCAGTACTTC.

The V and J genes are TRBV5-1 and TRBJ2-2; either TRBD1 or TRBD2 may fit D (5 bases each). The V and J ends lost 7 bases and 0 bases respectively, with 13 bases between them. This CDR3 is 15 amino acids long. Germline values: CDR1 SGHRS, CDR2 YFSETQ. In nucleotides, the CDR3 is TGCGCCAGCGCCCCCGGGGCTTCGAACACCGGGGAGCTGTTTTTT. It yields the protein CASAPGASNTGELFF.

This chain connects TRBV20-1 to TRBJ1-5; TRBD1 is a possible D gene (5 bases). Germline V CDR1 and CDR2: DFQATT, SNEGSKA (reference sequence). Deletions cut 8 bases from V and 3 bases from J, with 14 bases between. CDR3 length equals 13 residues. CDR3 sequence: CSPIRDLNQPQHF. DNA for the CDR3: TGCAGTCCAATCCGGGACCTCAATCAGCCCCAGCATTTT.

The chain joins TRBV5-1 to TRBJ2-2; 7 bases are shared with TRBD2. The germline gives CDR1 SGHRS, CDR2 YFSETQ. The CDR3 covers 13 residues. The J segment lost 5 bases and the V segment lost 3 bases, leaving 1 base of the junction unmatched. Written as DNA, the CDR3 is TGCGCCAGCAGCTCCGGGGGGACCGGGGAGCTGTTTTTT. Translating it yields CASSSGGTGELFF.

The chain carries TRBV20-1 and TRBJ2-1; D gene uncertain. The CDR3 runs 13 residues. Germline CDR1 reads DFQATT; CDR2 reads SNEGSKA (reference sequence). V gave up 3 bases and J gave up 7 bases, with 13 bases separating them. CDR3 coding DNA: TGCAGTGCTAGGGTGTCCTTCTTGAATGAGCAGTTCTTC. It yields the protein CSARVSFLNEQFF.

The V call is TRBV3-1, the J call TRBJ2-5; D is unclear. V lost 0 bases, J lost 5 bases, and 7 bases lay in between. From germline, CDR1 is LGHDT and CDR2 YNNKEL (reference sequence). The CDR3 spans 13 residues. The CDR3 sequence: CASSQESSETQYF. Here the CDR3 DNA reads TGTGCCAGCAGCCAAGAAAGTAGTGAGACCCAGTACTTC.